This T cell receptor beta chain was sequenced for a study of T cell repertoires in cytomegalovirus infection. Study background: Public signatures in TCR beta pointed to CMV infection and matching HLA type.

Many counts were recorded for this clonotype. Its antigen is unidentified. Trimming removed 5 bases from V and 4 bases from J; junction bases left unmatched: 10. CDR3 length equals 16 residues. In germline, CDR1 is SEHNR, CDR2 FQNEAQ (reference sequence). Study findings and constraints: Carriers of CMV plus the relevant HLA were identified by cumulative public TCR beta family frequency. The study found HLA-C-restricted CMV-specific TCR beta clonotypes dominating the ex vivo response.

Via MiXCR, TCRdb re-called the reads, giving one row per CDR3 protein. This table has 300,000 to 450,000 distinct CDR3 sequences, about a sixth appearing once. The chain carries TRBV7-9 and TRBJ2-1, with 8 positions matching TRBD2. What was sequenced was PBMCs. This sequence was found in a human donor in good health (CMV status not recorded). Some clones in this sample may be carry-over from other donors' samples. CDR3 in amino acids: CASSAGGGSFYNEQFF. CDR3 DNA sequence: TGTGCCAGCAGCGCGGGAGGCGGGAGTTTTTACAATGAGCAGTTCTTC.